This TCR beta chain was captured by sequencing in a study of identical twins. The germline V gene has CDR1 MNHEY and CDR2 SMNVEV (reference sequence). CDR3 length equals 15 residues. Losses at the gene ends were 5 bases for V and 7 bases for J; bases not matched to a gene: 8. MiXCR, run by TCRdb on the 5' RACE reads, gives a single entry per CDR3 protein. The table has 750,000 to 950,000 distinct CDR3 sequences, about 12% seen once. The same sample was also used in a study of yellow fever vaccine responses in identical twins.

The receptor's source is a woman aged 18-29 years in good health. Sequencing used PBMCs. The chain joins TRBV27 to TRBJ1-6; 7 bases match TRBD1. As DNA, the CDR3 is TGTGCCAGCAGTCCCCTCCAGGGGGGGAATTCACCCCTCCACTTT. Amino acid sequence: CASSPLQGGNSPLHF.